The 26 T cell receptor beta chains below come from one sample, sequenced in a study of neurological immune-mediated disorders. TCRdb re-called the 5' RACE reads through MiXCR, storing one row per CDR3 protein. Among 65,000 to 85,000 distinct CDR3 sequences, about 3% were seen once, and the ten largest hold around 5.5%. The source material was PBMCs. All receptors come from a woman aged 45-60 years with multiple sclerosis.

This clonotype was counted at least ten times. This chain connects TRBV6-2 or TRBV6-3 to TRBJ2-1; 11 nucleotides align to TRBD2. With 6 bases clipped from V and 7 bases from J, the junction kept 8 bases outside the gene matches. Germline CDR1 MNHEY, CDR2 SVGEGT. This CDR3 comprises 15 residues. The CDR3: CASSIAGGPQNEQFF. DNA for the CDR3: TGTGCCAGCAGCATAGCGGGAGGGCCTCAAAATGAGCAGTTCTTC.

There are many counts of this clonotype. The CDR3 reads CASSLNRGADTQYF. The CDR3 bases are TGTGCCAGCAGCTTGAACAGGGGAGCAGATACGCAGTATTTT. The gene calls are TRBV5-5 and TRBJ2-3; 7 bases fit TRBD1. Germline CDR1 SGHKS, CDR2 YYEKEE (reference sequence). V lost 1 base and J lost 4; bases outside the gene matches: 3. The CDR3 has 14 amino acids.

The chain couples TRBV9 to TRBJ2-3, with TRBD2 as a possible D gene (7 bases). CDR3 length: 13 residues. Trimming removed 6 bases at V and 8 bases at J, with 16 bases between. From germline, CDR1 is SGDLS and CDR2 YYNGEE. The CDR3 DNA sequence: TGTGCCAGCAACCAAGGGGGGGTTAGTACGCAGTATTTT. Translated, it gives CASNQGGVSTQYF.

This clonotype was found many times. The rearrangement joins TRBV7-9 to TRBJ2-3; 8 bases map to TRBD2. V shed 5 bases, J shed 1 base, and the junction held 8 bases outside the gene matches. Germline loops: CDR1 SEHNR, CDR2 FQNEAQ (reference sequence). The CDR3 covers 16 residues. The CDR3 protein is CASSQMGLGGTDTQYF. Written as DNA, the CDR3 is TGTGCCAGCAGCCAGATGGGACTAGGAGGCACAGATACGCAGTATTTT.

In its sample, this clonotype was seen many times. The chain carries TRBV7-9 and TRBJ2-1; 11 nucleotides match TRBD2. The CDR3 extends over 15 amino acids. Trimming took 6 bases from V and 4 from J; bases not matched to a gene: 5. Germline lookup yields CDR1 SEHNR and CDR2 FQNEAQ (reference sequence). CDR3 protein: CASRPGLAVYNEQFF. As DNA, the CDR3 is TGTGCCAGCAGACCGGGACTAGCGGTATACAATGAGCAGTTCTTC. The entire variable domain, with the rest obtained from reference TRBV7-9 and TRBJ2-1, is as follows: DTGVSQNPRHKITKRGQNVTFRCDPISEHNRLYWYRQTLGQGPEFLTYFQNEAQLEKSRLLSDRFSAERPKGSFSTLEIQRTEQGDSAMYLCASRPGLAVYNEQFFGPGTRLTVL.

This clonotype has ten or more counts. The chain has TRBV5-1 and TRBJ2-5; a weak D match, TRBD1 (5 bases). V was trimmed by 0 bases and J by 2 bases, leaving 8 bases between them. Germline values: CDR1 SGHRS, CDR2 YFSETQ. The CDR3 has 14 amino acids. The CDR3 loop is CASSLVPGQETQYF. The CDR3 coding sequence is TGCGCCAGCAGCTTGGTTCCAGGGCAAGAGACCCAGTACTTC.

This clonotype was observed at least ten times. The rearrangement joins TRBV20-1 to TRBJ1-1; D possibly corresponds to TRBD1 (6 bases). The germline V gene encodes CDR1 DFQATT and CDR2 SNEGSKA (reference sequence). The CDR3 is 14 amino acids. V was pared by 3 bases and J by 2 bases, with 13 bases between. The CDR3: CSAREGGFNTEAFF. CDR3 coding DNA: TGCAGTGCTAGGGAGGGGGGCTTCAACACTGAAGCTTTCTTT.

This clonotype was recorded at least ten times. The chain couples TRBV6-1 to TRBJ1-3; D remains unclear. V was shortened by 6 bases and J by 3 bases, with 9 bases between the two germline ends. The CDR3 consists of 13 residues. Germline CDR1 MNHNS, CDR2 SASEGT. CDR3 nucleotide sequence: TGTGCCAGCAGCCGGGCTATTGGAAACACCATATATTTT. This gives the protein CASSRAIGNTIYF.

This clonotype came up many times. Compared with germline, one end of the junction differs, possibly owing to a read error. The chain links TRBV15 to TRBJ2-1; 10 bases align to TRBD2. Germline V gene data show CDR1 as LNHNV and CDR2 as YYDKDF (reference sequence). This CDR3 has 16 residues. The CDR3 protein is CATSRRSGGAYDEQFF. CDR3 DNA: TGTGCCACCAGCAGAAGAAGCGGGGGGGCCTACGATGAGCAGTTCTTC.

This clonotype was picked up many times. CDR3 sequence (DNA): TGTGCCAGCAGTGATGTGGGGGTGTTGGACACCATATATTTT. This encodes CASSDVGVLDTIYF. V is TRBV2 and J is TRBJ1-3; TRBD1 is a possible D gene (5 bases). Germline CDR1 SNHLY, CDR2 FYNNEI. CDR3 length equals 14 residues. Trimming shortened V by 3 bases and J by 8 bases, and 14 bases separated the two germline ends.

The CDR3 DNA is TGTGCCAGCAGCTTGGAATCAAATGAGCAGTTCTTC. Protein product: CASSLESNEQFF. The rearrangement links TRBV7-9 to TRBJ2-1; no definite D call. V was shortened by 3 bases and J by 7 bases, with 7 bases between the two germline ends. The germline gives CDR1 SEHNR, CDR2 FQNEAQ (reference sequence). This CDR3 comprises 12 residues.

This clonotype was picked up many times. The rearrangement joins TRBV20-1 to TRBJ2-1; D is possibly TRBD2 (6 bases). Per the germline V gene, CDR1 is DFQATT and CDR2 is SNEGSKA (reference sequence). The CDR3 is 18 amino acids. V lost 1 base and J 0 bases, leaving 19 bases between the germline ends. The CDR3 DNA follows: TGCAGTGCTAGAGCCCCGGCGGGGAGCGCCAACTCCTACAATGAGCAGTTCTTC. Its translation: CSARAPAGSANSYNEQFF.

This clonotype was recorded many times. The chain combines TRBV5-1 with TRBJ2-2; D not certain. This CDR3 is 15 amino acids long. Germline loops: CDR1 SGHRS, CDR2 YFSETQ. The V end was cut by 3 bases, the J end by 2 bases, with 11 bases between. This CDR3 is CASSSTVVNTGELFF. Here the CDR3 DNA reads TGCGCCAGCAGCTCTACCGTCGTAAACACCGGGGAGCTGTTTTTT. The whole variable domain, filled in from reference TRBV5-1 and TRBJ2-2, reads KAGVTQTPRYLIKTRGQQVTLSCSPISGHRSVSWYQQTPGQGLQFLFEYFSETQRNKGNFPGRFSGRQFSNSRSEMNVSTLELGDSALYLCASSSTVVNTGELFFGEGSRLTVL.

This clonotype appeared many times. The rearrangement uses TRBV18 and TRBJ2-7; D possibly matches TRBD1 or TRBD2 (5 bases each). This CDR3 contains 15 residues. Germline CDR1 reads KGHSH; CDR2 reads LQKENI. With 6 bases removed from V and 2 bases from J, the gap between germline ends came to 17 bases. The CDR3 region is CASSKIGTSPYEQYF. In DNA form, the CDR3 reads TGTGCCAGCTCCAAGATCGGGACCTCCCCCTACGAGCAGTACTTC.

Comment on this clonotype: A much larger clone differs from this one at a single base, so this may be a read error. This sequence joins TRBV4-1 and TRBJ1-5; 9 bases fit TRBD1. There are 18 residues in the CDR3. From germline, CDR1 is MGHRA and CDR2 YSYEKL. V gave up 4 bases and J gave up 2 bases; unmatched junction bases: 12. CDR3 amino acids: CASSRFYTWTGGNQPQHF. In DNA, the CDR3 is TGCGCCAGCAGCCGATTCTACACCTGGACAGGGGGCAATCAGCCCCAGCATTTT.

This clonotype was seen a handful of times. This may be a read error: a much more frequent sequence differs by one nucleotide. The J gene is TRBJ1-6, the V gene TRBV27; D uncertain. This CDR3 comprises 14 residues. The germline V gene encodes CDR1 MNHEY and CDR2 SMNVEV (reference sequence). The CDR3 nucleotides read TGTGCCAGCAGTTTGGGGAGATATAATTCACCCCTCAACTTT. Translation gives CASSLGRYNSPLNF.

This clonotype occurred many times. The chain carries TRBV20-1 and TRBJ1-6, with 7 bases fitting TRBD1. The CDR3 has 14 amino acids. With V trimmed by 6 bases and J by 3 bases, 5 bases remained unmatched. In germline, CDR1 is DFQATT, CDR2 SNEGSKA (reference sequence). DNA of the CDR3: TGCAGTGCGCTCCGGGACAGCTATAATTCACCCCTCCACTTT. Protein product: CSALRDSYNSPLHF.

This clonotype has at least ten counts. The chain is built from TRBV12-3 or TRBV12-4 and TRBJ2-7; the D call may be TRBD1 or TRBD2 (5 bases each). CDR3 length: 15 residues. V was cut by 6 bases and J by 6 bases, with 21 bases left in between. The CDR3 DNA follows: TGTGCCAGCAGGGAAGGTCCCGGGACCCAGGGCGAGCAGTACTTC. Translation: CASREGPGTQGEQYF.

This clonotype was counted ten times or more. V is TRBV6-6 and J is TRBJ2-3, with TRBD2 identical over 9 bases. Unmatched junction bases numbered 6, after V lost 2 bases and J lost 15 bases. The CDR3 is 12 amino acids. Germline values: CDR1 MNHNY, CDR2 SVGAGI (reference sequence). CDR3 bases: TGTGCCAGCAGTTACACACTCGGGACTAGCTATTTT. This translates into CASSYTLGTSYF.

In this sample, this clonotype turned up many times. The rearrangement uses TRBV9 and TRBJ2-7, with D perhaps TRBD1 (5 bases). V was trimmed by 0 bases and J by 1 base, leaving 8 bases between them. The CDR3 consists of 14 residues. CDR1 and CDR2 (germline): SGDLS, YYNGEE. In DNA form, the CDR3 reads TGTGCCAGCAGCGTAGGCAGGGTATCCTACGAGCAGTACTTC. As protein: CASSVGRVSYEQYF.

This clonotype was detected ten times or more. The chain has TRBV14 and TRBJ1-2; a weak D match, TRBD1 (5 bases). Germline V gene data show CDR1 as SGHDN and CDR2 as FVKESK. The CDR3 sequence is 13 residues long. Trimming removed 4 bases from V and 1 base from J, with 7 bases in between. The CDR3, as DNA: TGTGCCAGCAGCCGGGACCTTAACTATGGCTACACCTTC. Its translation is CASSRDLNYGYTF.

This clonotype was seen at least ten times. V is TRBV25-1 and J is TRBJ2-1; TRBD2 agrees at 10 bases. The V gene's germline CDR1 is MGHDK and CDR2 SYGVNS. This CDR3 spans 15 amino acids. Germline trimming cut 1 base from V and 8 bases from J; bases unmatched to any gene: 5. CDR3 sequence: CASSESAGLAYEQFF. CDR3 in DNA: TGTGCCAGCAGTGAATCTGCGGGACTAGCGTATGAGCAGTTCTTC.

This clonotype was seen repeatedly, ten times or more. The CDR3 loop reads CASKSTSAGRGDTQYF. The DNA of the CDR3 is TGCGCCAGCAAAAGCACTTCAGCGGGACGGGGAGATACGCAGTATTTT. The rearrangement joins TRBV5-1 to TRBJ2-3; TRBD2 matches 7 bases. CDR3 size: 16 residues. The germline gives CDR1 SGHRS, CDR2 YFSETQ. V was pared by 6 bases and J by 5 bases, with 15 bases of the junction left unmatched.

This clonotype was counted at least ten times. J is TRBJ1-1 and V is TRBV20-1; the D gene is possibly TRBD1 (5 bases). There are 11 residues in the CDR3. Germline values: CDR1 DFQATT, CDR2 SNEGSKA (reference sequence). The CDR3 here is CSATGNTEAFF. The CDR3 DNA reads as TGCAGCGCAACAGGGAACACTGAAGCTTTCTTT.

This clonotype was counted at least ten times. CDR3 nucleotide sequence: TGTGCCACCAGGGGTCCGAATCAGCCCCAGCATTTT. Amino acids: CATRGPNQPQHF. V gene TRBV24-1 combines with J gene TRBJ1-5; no definite D call. The CDR3 runs 12 residues. Germline loops: CDR1 KGHDR, CDR2 SFDVKD. V was trimmed by 7 bases and J by 4 bases, leaving 7 bases between them.

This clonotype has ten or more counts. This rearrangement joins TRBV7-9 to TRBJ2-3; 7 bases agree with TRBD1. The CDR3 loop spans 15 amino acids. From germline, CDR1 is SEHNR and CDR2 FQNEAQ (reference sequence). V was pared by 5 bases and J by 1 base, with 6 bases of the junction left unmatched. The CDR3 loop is CASSPQGIRTDTQYF. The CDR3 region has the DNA TGTGCCAGCAGCCCACAGGGGATCCGCACAGATACGCAGTATTTT.